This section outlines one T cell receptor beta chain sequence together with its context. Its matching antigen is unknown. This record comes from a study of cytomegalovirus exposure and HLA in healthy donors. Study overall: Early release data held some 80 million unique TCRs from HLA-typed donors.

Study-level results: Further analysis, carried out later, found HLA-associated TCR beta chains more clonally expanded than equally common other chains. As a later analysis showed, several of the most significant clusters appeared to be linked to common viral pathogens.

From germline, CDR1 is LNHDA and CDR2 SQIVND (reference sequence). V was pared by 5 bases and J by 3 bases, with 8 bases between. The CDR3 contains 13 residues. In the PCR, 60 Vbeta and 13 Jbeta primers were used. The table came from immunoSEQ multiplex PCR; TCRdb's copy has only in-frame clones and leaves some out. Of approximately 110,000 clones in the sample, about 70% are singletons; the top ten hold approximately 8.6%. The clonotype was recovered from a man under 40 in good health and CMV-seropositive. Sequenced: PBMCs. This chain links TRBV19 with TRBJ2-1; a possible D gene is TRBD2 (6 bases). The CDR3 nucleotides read TGTGCCAGTAGTGGGACTTTCTACAATGAGCAGTTCTTC. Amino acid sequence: CASSGTFYNEQFF.